A selection of T cell receptor beta chains follows, all from one sample in a study of human T cells and chemical hapten exposure. Using its own MiXCR run on the RACE reads, TCRdb lists one record per CDR3 protein. The table lists 150,000 to 200,000 distinct CDR3 sequences, about 27% of them singletons, with around 2.3% in the top ten. This sample comprised whole blood, obtained in connection with sensitization to the hapten diphenylcyclopropenone (DPC). Receptor source: a woman aged 18-29 years with alopecia areata. Some clones in this sample may be carry-over from other donors' samples. Both conserved end residues are part of each CDR3. The order of the fields is V gene, clone size, D gene, J gene, CDR3 protein, CDR3 DNA. The D gene is left open where the match is weak. Size is stated for part of the rows, as once, few or many counts, or as a class when the clone is expanded.

TRBV9	.	.	TRBJ1-1	CASSVVKAPTTEAFF	TGTGCCAGCAGCGTAGTAAAGGCCCCCACCACTGAAGCTTTCTTT
TRBV18	few	.	TRBJ2-7	CASSPYRDEQYF	TGTGCCAGCTCACCGTACAGGGACGAGCAGTACTTC
TRBV6-7	.	TRBD2	TRBJ2-7	CASSYSIRLAGDGPYEQYF	TGTGCCAGCAGTTACTCGATCAGGCTAGCGGGAGACGGTCCCTACGAGCAGTACTTC
TRBV25-1	once	.	TRBJ1-6	CASSDTLGRNSPLHF	TGTGCCAGCAGTGACACATTGGGCAGGAATTCACCCCTCCACTTT
TRBV4-1	.	.	TRBJ2-7	CASSQEKGSLYEQYF	TGCGCCAGCAGCCAAGAAAAGGGAAGCCTATACGAGCAGTACTTC
TRBV5-1	.	TRBD1	TRBJ2-2	CASSLQQGRITGELFF	TGCGCCAGCAGCTTACAACAGGGGAGAATCACCGGGGAGCTGTTTTTT
TRBV20-1	.	.	TRBJ1-5	CSASRVSGQPQHF	TGCAGTGCTAGTAGGGTGAGCGGTCAGCCCCAGCATTTT
TRBV6-6	.	.	TRBJ2-5	CASSERLETQYF	TGTGCCAGCAGTGAGAGGCTAGAGACCCAGTACTTC
TRBV7-2	.	.	TRBJ1-1	CASSSTGYTEAFF	TGTGCCAGCAGCTCTACAGGCTACACTGAAGCTTTCTTT
TRBV5-1	.	.	TRBJ1-4	CASSSGGSGEKLFF	TGCGCCAGCAGCTCGGGGGGGAGCGGTGAAAAACTGTTTTTT
TRBV4-3	.	.	TRBJ1-6	CASSQEGLGHSPLHF	TGCGCCAGCAGCCAAGAAGGTCTGGGGCATTCACCCCTCCACTTT
TRBV5-4	few	.	TRBJ2-5	CASSLPKETQYF	TGTGCCAGCAGCTTGCCTAAAGAGACCCAGTACTTC
TRBV27	many	.	TRBJ2-7	CASRVSTGIQYERQYF	TGTGCCAGCAGGGTCTCTACAGGGATCCAATACGAGAGGCAGTACTTC
TRBV6-2/TRBV6-3	few	.	TRBJ2-5	CASSLPDKRETQYF	TGTGCCAGCAGTTTACCAGATAAACGAGAGACCCAGTACTTC
TRBV20-1	.	TRBD1	TRBJ2-7	CSASSTGGYEQYF	TGCAGTGCTAGCTCGACAGGGGGCTACGAGCAGTACTTC
TRBV20-1	few	TRBD1	TRBJ1-4	CSATGQGEGTNEKLFF	TGCAGTGCTACCGGACAGGGGGAGGGAACTAATGAAAAACTGTTTTTT
TRBV4-1	.	.	TRBJ2-7	CASSQSDWSGYEQYF	TGCGCCAGCAGCCAATCCGACTGGTCGGGCTACGAGCAGTACTTC
TRBV7-2	.	.	TRBJ1-1	CASSQGPMIVAEAFF	TGTGCCAGCAGCCAAGGACCCATGATTGTCGCTGAAGCTTTCTTT
TRBV29-1	.	.	TRBJ2-5	CSVAVGGKETQYF	TGCAGCGTTGCCGTCGGGGGTAAAGAGACCCAGTACTTC
TRBV4-3	.	.	TRBJ2-2	CASSQQGGTANTGELFF	TGCGCCAGCAGCCAACAGGGGGGGACCGCGAACACCGGGGAGCTGTTTTTT
TRBV5-1	.	.	TRBJ1-5	CASGYEPGQPQHF	TGCGCCAGCGGCTATGAGCCGGGGCAGCCCCAGCATTTT
TRBV9	.	TRBD1	TRBJ2-1	CASSVSAGQEYNEQFF	TGTGCCAGCAGCGTTTCGGCGGGACAGGAATACAATGAGCAGTTCTTC
TRBV4-3	few	.	TRBJ2-3	CASSRDGTTDTQYF	TGCGCCAGCAGCCGGGACGGGACCACAGATACGCAGTATTTT
TRBV12-3/TRBV12-4	few	.	TRBJ2-7	CASSAPGPLEQYF	TGTGCCAGCAGTGCCCCGGGACCCTTGGAGCAGTACTTC
TRBV4-1	.	.	TRBJ2-5	CASSRLIQETQYF	TGCGCCAGCAGCCGTCTGATCCAAGAGACCCAGTACTTC
TRBV12-3/TRBV12-4	few	.	TRBJ2-1	CASSLDEQFF	TGTGCCAGCAGTTTGGATGAGCAGTTCTTC
TRBV20-1	.	.	TRBJ1-1	CSARVPTLNTEAFF	TGCAGTGCTAGAGTCCCCACACTGAACACTGAAGCTTTCTTT
TRBV29-1	.	.	TRBJ2-2	CSVELQGRTGELFF	TGCAGCGTTGAACTCCAGGGCAGGACCGGGGAGCTGTTTTTT
TRBV6-1	.	TRBD1	TRBJ1-5	CASRRDRGNQPQHF	TGTGCCAGCCGAAGGGACAGGGGCAATCAGCCCCAGCATTTT
TRBV5-1	.	TRBD2	TRBJ2-1	CASSSGGPNEQFF	TGCGCCAGCAGCTCGGGGGGGCCTAATGAGCAGTTCTTC
TRBV15	few	.	TRBJ2-7	CATSRLDEQYF	TGTGCCACCAGCAGATTGGACGAGCAGTACTTC
TRBV15	.	.	TRBJ2-7	CATGTGNYEQYF	TGTGCCACCGGTACAGGGAACTACGAGCAGTACTTC
TRBV10-3	.	.	TRBJ1-1	CAISEKGPGTEAFF	TGTGCCATCAGTGAGAAAGGGCCTGGTACTGAAGCTTTCTTT
TRBV3-1	few	.	TRBJ1-6	CASSQARGPYNSPLHF	TGTGCCAGCAGCCAAGCCAGGGGCCCCTATAATTCACCCCTCCACTTT
TRBV5-4	.	.	TRBJ2-3	CASSLKRSGSTDTQYF	TGTGCCAGCAGCTTAAAAAGAAGCGGGAGCACAGATACGCAGTATTTT
TRBV4-2	.	TRBD2	TRBJ2-1	CASSQDGGAYSYNEQFF	TGTGCCAGCAGCCAAGACGGGGGGGCATATTCCTACAATGAGCAGTTCTTC
TRBV27	few	.	TRBJ2-3	CASSPQGLGDTQYF	TGTGCCAGCAGTCCTCAGGGGTTAGGAGATACGCAGTATTTT
TRBV7-2	.	TRBD1	TRBJ1-4	CASSPLPGTVNEKLFF	TGTGCCAGCAGCCCTCTTCCAGGGACAGTTAATGAAAAACTGTTTTTT
TRBV4-2	.	TRBD1	TRBJ2-2	CASSPGQGITGELFF	TGTGCCAGCAGCCCGGGACAGGGGATCACCGGGGAGCTGTTTTTT
TRBV4-1	.	TRBD1	TRBJ1-2	CASSSGTGERGYTF	TGCGCCAGCAGCTCCGGGACAGGGGAGCGCGGCTACACCTTC
TRBV7-2	.	.	TRBJ2-3	CASSRGGGAGDTQYF	TGTGCCAGCAGCCGTGGGGGGGGGGCCGGAGATACGCAGTATTTT
TRBV9	.	.	TRBJ2-7	CASSVGQTLYEQYF	TGTGCCAGCAGCGTAGGACAGACTCTCTACGAGCAGTACTTC
TRBV6-2/TRBV6-3	few	TRBD2	TRBJ2-3	CASSSGTTTDTQYF	TGTGCCAGCAGTTCCGGGACTACCACAGATACGCAGTATTTT
TRBV12-3/TRBV12-4	many	TRBD1	TRBJ1-2	CASRTTGEDGYTF	TGTGCCAGCAGGACTACAGGGGAGGATGGCTACACCTTC